A selection of T cell receptor beta chains follows, all from one sample in a study of tumor and adjacent non-tumor tissue in lung cancer. Each CDR3 protein gets one entry after TCRdb re-called the multiplex PCR reads with MiXCR. Of roughly 81,000 distinct CDR3 sequences detected, about 61% appear once; the ten largest clones hold about 16%. The sample taken for sequencing was lung tumor tissue. These receptors originate from a man between 65 and 85 years old with non-small cell lung cancer. The CDR3 runs from the conserved cysteine through the conserved F or W. The D gene is left open where the match is weak. Expanded clones are given a class, and other clones once, few, many or no size at all.

TRBJ1-5	-	-	TRBV10-3	TGTGCCATCGCTGAGTCATCTGGATTTCAGCCCCGGCATTTT	CAIAESSGFQPRHF
TRBJ2-1	many	TRBD1	TRBV12-3/TRBV12-4	TGTGCCAGCAGTTTTGAGGACAGGGGCTCCTACAATGAGCAGTTCTTC	CASSFEDRGSYNEQFF
TRBJ2-2	many	TRBD2	TRBV29-1	TGCAGCGTTGAACTAGCGGGGGGTCCGGGGGAGCTGTTTTTT	CSVELAGGPGELFF
TRBJ2-1	-	TRBD1	TRBV19	TGTGCCAGTAGTACGGACAGGGAATACTACAAAGAGCAATTCTTC	CASSTDREYYKEQFF
TRBJ2-7	-	TRBD1	TRBV10-3	TGTACCACCGAGACAGGGGTCTACGAGCAGTACTTC	CTTETGVYEQYF
TRBJ2-3	-	-	TRBV20-1	TGCATTGCTAGTTCCCCCCGGGGGAGCACAGATACGCAGTATTTT	CIASSPRGSTDTQYF
TRBJ2-7	-	-	TRBV28	TGTGCCACCACTTTATCAGGAGCTGACGAGCAGTACTTC	CATTLSGADEQYF
TRBJ1-2	many	-	TRBV29-1	TGCAGCGCCCAATGGGGGGCCTTTGGCTACACCTTC	CSAQWGAFGYTF
TRBJ2-3	-	TRBD2	TRBV10-2	TGCGCCAGTAGCCTGACTAGCGGGAGCTCCCGGAGTACGCACTATTTT	CASSLTSGSSRSTHYF
TRBJ2-1	-	TRBD2	TRBV20-1	TGCAGTGTTAATCGACCGGGACTAGCGGGAGTCAATGAGCAGTTCTTC	CSVNRPGLAGVNEQFF
TRBJ2-6	-	-	TRBV6-1	TGTGCCAGCAGTGCCGAGGGCAGATCTGGGGTCAACGTCCTGACTTTC	CASSAEGRSGVNVLTF
TRBJ2-1	once	-	TRBV6-2/TRBV6-3	TGTGCCAGCGGCTACCTTGGGTGGGAGCAATTCTTC	CASGYLGWEQFF
TRBJ1-5	-	-	TRBV12-3/TRBV12-4	TGTGCCAGCAGTTCACAGAGGGCGGCGGTCAATCAGTCCCAGCATTTT	CASSSQRAAVNQSQHF
TRBJ1-1	many	-	TRBV7-8	TGTGCCAGCAGCCGCAAACAGGGCACTGAAGCTTTCTTT	CASSRKQGTEAFF
TRBJ2-1	once	-	TRBV20-1	TGCAGTGTTCCCCGCTCTGTGAGTGAGCAGTTCTTC	CSVPRSVSEQFF
TRBJ2-7	many	-	TRBV30	TGTGCCTGCCTGATCGGCTCCTACGAGCAGTACTTC	CACLIGSYEQYF
TRBJ2-3	few	TRBD2	TRBV9	TGTGCCAGCAGCCCCCCGGGACTAGCGGTAACAGATACACAGTATTTT	CASSPPGLAVTDTQYF
TRBJ2-7	once	-	TRBV11-3	TGTACCAGCGGCTTGGAGGGCTGGTGGGAGCAGTACTTC	CTSGLEGWWEQYF
TRBJ1-4	-	-	TRBV28	TGTGCCAGCAATGACCCGTCGGTGGATGAAAAACTATTTTTT	CASNDPSVDEKLFF
TRBJ1-4	many	-	TRBV5-6	TGTGCCAGCAACCCTGATGAAAAACTGTTTTTT	CASNPDEKLFF
TRBJ2-7	-	-	TRBV6-7	TGTGCCGGTAGTTCATGCTCCTACGAGCAGTACTTC	CAGSSCSYEQYF
TRBJ2-7	-	TRBD2	TRBV29-1	TGCAGCGCTGGGCTCCCGGGGGGCTACGAGCAGTACTTC	CSAGLPGGYEQYF
TRBJ2-1	-	TRBD1	TRBV11-1	TGTGCCATTAGCCCCCGGACAGGGGTGGATGGGCAGTTCTTC	CAISPRTGVDGQFF
TRBJ2-7	medium-sized	-	TRBV11-2	TGTGCCAGCAGCTTAGAATTATCGGCCACTCGGTACTTC	CASSLELSATRYF
TRBJ2-7	many	TRBD2	TRBV29-1	TGCAGCGTTGGGGAGACTAGCGGGAGCGAGCAGTACTTC	CSVGETSGSEQYF
TRBJ2-7	-	-	TRBV11-3	TGTGCCAGCATCTTTGAGGCTTGGGGAGAGCAGTACTTC	CASIFEAWGEQYF
TRBJ1-5	many	-	TRBV20-1	TGCAGTGCTAGAGATGTTAGGGGGGGGCAGCCCCAGCATTTT	CSARDVRGGQPQHF
TRBJ1-6	-	-	TRBV6-6	TGTGCCAGCAGTTTATCAGGGGTAGGCTCACCCTTCCACTTT	CASSLSGVGSPFHF